A selection of T cell receptor beta chains follows, all from one sample in a study of blood T cell repertoires in COVID-19. Here immunoSEQ multiplex PCR was the method, and the copy in TCRdb shows in-frame clones only, minus some. The sample carries approximately 130,000 clones, approximately 85% recorded once. The specimen was peripheral blood. Source of these receptors: a human donor in a cohort sampled during active COVID-19. CDR3s include the opening cysteine and the closing phenylalanine or tryptophan. Fields, in order: D gene, clone size, V gene, J gene, CDR3 DNA, CDR3 protein. D genes are given only for firm matches. A clone size is listed for some rows: how often the clone was seen (once, few, many), or a class if it is expanded.

>TRBD2|.|TRBV5-1|TRBJ2-1
TGCGCCAGCAGCTTGGGACTAGCGGGAGGGGGGAATGAGCAGTTCTTC
CASSLGLAGGGNEQFF
>TRBD1|.|TRBV5-5|TRBJ2-1
TGTGCCAGCAGCTTCGGGACAGGGGGAGCAAATGAGCAGTTCTTC
CASSFGTGGANEQFF
>.|.|TRBV7-9|TRBJ2-3
TGTGCCAGCAGCTTAGCGCTAAGCGGGAGCACAGATACGCAGTATTTT
CASSLALSGSTDTQYF
>.|.|TRBV5-1|TRBJ2-1
TGCGCCAGCAGCCCGGGGTATGAGCAGTTCTTC
CASSPGYEQFF
>TRBD1|.|TRBV15|TRBJ2-7
TGTGCCACCAGCCCCCGGGACAGCCCCTACGAGCAGTACTTC
CATSPRDSPYEQYF
>.|.|TRBV27|TRBJ1-2
TGTGCCAGCCGGGATTCAGCTAACTATGGCTACACCTTC
CASRDSANYGYTF
>.|once|TRBV4-3|TRBJ1-2
TGCGCCAGCAGCCAAGAAGCCCGGTCGGGAGGCTACACCTTC
CASSQEARSGGYTF
>.|once|TRBV7-2|TRBJ1-1
TGTGCCAGCAGCGTTACAGGAACTGAAGCTTTCTTT
CASSVTGTEAFF
>TRBD1|.|TRBV7-8|TRBJ2-1
TGTGCCAGCAGCCCCTCTACAGGGGACAATGAGCAGTTCTTC
CASSPSTGDNEQFF
>TRBD2|.|TRBV9|TRBJ2-1
TGTGCCAGCAGCGTATCCTTTCTAGCGGGAGGGCGGAATGAGCAGTTCTTC
CASSVSFLAGGRNEQFF
>TRBD2|few|TRBV15|TRBJ2-3
TGTGCCACCAGCAGAGACCAGCGGGAGACAGATACGCAGTATTTT
CATSRDQRETDTQYF
>.|.|TRBV5-1|TRBJ1-6
TGCGCCAGCAGCTTGGGGTCGGGGGGCTTACATTCACCCCTCCACTTT
CASSLGSGGLHSPLHF
>.|.|TRBV6-5|TRBJ1-1
TGTGCCAGCAAAAGCCCGAGTGAAGCTTTCTTT
CASKSPSEAFF
>TRBD2|.|TRBV7-6|TRBJ2-1
TGTGCCAGCAGCCCTGGGACTAGCGGAAACAATGAGCAGTTCTTC
CASSPGTSGNNEQFF
>TRBD2|few|TRBV5-1|TRBJ2-1
TGCGCCAGCAGGGGACTAGCGGCTAGCAATGAGCAGTTCTTC
CASRGLAASNEQFF
>.|.|TRBV11-2|TRBJ2-5
TGTGCCAGCAGCTTAGGGGGGGTAGGGACCCAGTACTTC
CASSLGGVGTQYF
>TRBD2|.|TRBV19|TRBJ2-1
TGTGCCAGTAGTGAACTATCGGCACTAGCGGGTACCTACAATGAGCAGTTCTTC
CASSELSALAGTYNEQFF
>TRBD1|few|TRBV10-1|TRBJ2-3
TGCGCCTCCGGACAGGTCGATACGCAGTATTTT
CASGQVDTQYF
>TRBD1|.|TRBV3-1/TRBV3-2|TRBJ1-2
TGTGCCAGCAGACGGGACAGCACTATGGGCTACACCTTC
CASRRDSTMGYTF
>.|.|TRBV5-6|TRBJ1-1
TGTGCCAGCAGCTTGTCTGGTAGGAACACTGAAGCTTTCTTT
CASSLSGRNTEAFF
>.|.|TRBV5-1|TRBJ1-5
TGCGCCAGCAGCTTGGCGACAAATCAGCCCCAGCATTTT
CASSLATNQPQHF
>TRBD1|.|TRBV7-6|TRBJ2-2
TGTGCCAGCAGCACTGGACAGGGGTGGAAATCCGGGGAGCTGTTTTTT
CASSTGQGWKSGELFF